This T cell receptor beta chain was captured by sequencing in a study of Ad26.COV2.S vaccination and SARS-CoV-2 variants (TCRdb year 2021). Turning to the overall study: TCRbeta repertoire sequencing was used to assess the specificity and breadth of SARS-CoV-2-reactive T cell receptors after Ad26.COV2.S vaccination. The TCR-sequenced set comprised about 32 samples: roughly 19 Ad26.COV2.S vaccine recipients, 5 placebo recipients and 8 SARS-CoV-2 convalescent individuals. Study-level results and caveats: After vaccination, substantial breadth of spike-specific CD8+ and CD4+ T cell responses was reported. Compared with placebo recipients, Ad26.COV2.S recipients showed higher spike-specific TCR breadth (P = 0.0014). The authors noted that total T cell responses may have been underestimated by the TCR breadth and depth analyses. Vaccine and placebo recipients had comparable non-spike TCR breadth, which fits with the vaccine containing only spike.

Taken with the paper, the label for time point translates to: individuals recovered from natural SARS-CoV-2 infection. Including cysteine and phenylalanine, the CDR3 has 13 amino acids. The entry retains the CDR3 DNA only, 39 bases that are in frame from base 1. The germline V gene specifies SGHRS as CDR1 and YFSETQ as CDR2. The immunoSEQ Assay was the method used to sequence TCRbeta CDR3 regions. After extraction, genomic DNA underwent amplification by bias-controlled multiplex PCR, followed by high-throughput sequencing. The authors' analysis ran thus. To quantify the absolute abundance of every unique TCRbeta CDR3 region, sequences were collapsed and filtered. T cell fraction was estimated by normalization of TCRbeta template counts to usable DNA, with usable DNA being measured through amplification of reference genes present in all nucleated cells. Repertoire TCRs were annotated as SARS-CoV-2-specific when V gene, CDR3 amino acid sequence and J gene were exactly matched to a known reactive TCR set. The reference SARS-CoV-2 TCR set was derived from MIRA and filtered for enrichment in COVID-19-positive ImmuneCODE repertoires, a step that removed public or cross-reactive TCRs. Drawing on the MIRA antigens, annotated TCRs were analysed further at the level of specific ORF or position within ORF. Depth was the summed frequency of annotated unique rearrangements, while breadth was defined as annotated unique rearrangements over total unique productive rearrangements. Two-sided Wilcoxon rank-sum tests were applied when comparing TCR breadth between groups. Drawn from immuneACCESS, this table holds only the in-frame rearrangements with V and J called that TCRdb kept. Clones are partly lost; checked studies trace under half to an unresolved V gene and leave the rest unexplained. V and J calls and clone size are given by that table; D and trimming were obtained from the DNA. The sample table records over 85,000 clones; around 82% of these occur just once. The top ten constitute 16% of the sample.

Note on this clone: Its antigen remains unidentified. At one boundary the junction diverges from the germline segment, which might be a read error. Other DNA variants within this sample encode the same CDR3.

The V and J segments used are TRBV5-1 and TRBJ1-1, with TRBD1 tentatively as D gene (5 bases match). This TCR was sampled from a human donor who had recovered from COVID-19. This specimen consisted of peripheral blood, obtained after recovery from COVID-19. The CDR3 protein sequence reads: CASSLDTDTEAFF. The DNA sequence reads TGCGCCAGCAGTTTGGACACGGACACTGAAGCTTTCTTT.